This TCR beta chain was documented in a study of blood T cell repertoires in COVID-19. Turning to the study itself: T cells, B-cell-depleted T cells, or PBMCs provided the cDNA or gDNA that served as material.

Trimming left V 0 bases short and J 6 bases short, with 9 bases between. CDR3 size: 14 residues. Germline V gene sequence: CDR1 SGHRS, CDR2 YFSETQ. Cohorts were assigned according to the clinical history that participants reported. The table came from immunoSEQ multiplex PCR; TCRdb's copy has only in-frame clones and leaves some out. The sample has about 220,000 clones; approximately 84% are singletons. V usage is TRBV5-1 and J usage is TRBJ1-4; maybe TRBD1 (6 bases). The source is a man aged 40-49 years who had recovered from COVID-19. What was sequenced was PBMCs or T cells enriched from blood (not recorded which). CDR3 protein: CASSLAQGDEKLFF. CDR3 bases: TGCGCCAGCAGCTTGGCACAGGGAGATGAAAAACTGTTTTTT.